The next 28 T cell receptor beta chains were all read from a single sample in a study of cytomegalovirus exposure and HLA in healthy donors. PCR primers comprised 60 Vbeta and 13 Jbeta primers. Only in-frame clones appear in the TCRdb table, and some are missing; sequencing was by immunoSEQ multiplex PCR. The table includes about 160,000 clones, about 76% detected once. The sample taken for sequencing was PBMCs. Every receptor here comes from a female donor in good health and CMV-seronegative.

CDR3 in DNA: TGTGCCAGCAGCTCTCCCGGGACAGCCTCCTACAATGAGCAGTTCTTC. Translating gives CASSSPGTASYNEQFF. This chain uses TRBV5-4 with TRBJ2-1; 7 nucleotides agree with TRBD1. This CDR3 spans 16 amino acids. J gave up 0 bases and V 3 bases, and 6 bases lay outside the gene matches. In germline, CDR1 is SGHNT, CDR2 YYREEE (reference sequence).

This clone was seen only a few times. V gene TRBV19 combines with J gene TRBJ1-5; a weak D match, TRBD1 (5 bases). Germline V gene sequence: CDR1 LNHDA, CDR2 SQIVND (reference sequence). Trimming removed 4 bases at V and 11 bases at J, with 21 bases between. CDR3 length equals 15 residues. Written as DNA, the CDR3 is TGTGCCAGTAGTACTACTTGGGGCGCAATCGTGGCCCAGCATTTT. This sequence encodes CASSTTWGAIVAQHF.

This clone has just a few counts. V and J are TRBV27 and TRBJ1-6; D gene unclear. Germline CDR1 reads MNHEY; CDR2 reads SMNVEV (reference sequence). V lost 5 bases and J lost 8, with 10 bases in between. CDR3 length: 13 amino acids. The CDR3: CASSLDMYSPLHF. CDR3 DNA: TGTGCCAGCAGTCTCGACATGTATTCACCCCTCCACTTT.

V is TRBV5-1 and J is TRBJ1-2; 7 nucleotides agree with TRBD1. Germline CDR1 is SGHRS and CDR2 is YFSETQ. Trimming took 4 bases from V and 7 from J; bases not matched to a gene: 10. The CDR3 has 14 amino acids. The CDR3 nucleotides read TGCGCCAGCAGCCAAGGACAGGTAGTCTCTGGCTACACCTTC. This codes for CASSQGQVVSGYTF.

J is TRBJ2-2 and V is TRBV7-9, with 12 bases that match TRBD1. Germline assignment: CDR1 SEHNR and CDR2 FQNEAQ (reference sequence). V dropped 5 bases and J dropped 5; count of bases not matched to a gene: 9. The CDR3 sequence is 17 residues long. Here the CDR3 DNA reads TGTGCCAGCAGCCCCGGGACAGGGGGCCTTGGTACCGGGGAGCTGTTTTTT. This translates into CASSPGTGGLGTGELFF.

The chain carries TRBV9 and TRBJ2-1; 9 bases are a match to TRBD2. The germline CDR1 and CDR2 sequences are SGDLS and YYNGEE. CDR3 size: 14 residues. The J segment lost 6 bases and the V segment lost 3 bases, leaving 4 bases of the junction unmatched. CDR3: CASSGVAGANEQFF. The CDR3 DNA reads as TGTGCCAGCAGCGGGGTAGCGGGGGCCAATGAGCAGTTCTTC.

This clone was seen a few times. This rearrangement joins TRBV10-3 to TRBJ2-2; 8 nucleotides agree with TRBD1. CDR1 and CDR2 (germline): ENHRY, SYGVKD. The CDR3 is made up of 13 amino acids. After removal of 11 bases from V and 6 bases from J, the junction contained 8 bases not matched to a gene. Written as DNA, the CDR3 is TGTGCCGCGCGGACAGGGCGGGCCGGGGAGCTGTTTTTT. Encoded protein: CAARTGRAGELFF.

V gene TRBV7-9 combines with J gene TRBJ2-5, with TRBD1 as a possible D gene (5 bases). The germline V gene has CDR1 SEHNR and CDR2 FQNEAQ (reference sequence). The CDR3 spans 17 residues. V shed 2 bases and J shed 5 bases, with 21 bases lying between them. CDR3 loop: CASSLLQGVRYTETQYF. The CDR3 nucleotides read TGTGCCAGCAGCTTACTTCAGGGTGTGAGGTATACTGAGACCCAGTACTTC.

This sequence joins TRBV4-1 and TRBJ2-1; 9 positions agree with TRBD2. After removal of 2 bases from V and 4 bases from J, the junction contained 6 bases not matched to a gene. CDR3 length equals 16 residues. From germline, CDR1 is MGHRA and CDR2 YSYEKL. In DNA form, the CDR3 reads TGCGCCAGCAGCCAATTTCCAAGCGGGGGGTACAATGAGCAGTTCTTC. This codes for CASSQFPSGGYNEQFF.

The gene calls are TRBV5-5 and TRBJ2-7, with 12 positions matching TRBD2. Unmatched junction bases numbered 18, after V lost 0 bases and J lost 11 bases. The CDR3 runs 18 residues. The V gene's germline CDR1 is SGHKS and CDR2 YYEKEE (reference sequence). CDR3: CASSLALSVSTSGRGEYF. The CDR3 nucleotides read TGTGCCAGCAGCTTGGCCCTTTCGGTATCGACTAGCGGGAGAGGGGAGTACTTC.

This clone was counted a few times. CDR3 in amino acids: CASSGQSNTEAFF. CDR3 DNA: TGTGCCAGCAGTGGACAGTCGAACACTGAAGCTTTCTTT. The genes are TRBV27 and TRBJ1-1, with D possibly matching TRBD1 (6 bases). The CDR3 covers 13 residues. The germline V and J ends were trimmed by 5 bases and 1 base, with 8 bases remaining between them. Looked up from germline, CDR1 is MNHEY and CDR2 is SMNVEV (reference sequence).

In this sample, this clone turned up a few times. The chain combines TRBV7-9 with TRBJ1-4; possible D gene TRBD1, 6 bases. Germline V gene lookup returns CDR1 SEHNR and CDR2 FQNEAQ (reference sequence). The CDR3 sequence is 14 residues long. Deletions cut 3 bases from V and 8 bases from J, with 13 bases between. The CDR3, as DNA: TGTGCCAGCAGCTTTGGCGCAGGGGAGGAAAAACTGTTTTTT. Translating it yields CASSFGAGEEKLFF.

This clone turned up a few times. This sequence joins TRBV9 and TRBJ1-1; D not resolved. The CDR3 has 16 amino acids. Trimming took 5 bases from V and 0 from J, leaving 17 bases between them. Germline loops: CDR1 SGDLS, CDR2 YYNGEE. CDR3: CASRTLGQIMNTEAFF. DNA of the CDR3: TGTGCCAGCAGGACCCTAGGTCAGATTATGAACACTGAAGCTTTCTTT. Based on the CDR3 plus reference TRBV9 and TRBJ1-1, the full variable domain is DSGVTQTPKHLITATGQRVTLRCSPRSGDLSVYWYQQSLDQGLQFLIQYYNGEERAKGNILERFSAQQFPDLHSELNLSSLELGDSALYFCASRTLGQIMNTEAFFGQGTRLTVV.

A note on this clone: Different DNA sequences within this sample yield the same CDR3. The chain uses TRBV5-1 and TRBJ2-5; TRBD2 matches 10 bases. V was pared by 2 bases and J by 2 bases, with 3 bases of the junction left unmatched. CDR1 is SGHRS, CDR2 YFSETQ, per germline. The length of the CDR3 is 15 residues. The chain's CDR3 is CASSFLAGGQETQYF. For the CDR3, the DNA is TGCGCCAGCAGCTTTTTAGCGGGGGGACAAGAGACCCAGTACTTC.

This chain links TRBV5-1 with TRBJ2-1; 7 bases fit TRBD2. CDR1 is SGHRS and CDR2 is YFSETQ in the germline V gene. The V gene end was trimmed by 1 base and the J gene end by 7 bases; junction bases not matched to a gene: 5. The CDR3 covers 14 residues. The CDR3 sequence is CASSLPGGKNEQFF. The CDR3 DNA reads TGCGCCAGCAGCTTGCCGGGAGGAAAAAATGAGCAGTTCTTC.

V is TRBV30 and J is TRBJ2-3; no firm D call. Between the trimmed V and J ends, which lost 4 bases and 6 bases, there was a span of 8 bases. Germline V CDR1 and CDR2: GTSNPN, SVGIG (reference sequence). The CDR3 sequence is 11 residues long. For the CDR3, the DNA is TGTGCCTGGAACGAGAGGGATACGCAGTATTTT. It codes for CAWNERDTQYF.

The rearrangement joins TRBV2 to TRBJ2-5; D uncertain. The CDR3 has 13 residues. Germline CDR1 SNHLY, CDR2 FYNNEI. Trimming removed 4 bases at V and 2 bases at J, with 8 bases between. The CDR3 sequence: CASSGPGQETQYF. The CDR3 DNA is TGTGCCAGCAGTGGTCCGGGTCAAGAGACCCAGTACTTC.

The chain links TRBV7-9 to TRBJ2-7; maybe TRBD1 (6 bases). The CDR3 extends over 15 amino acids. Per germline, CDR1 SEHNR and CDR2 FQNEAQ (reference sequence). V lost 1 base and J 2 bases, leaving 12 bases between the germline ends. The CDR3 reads CASSLGAGDTYEQYF. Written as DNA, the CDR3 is TGTGCCAGCAGCTTAGGGGCAGGGGATACCTACGAGCAGTACTTC.

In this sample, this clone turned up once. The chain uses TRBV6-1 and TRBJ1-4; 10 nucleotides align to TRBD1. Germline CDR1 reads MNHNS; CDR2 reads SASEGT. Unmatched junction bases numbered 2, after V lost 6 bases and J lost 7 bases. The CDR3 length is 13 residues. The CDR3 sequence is CASRDRGSEKLFF. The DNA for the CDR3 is TGTGCCAGCAGGGACAGGGGGAGTGAAAAACTGTTTTTT.

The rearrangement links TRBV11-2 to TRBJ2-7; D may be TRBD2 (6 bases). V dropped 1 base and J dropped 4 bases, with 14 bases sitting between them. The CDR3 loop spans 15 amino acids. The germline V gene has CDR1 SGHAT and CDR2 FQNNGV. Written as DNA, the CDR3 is TGTGCCAGCAGCTTAGGTACGGGGGTCTCGTACGAGCAGTACTTC. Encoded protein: CASSLGTGVSYEQYF.

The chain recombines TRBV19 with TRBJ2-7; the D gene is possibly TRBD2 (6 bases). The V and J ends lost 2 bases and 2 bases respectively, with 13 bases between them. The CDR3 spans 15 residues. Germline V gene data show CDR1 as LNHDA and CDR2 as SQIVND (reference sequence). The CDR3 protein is CASSITQGGPYEQYF. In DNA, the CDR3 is TGTGCCAGTAGTATAACGCAGGGAGGCCCCTACGAGCAGTACTTC.

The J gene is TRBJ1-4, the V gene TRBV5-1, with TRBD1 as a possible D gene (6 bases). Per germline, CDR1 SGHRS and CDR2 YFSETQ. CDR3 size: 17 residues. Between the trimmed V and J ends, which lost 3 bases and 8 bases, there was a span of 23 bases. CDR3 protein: CASSSVPGPGAGEKLFF. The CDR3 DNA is TGCGCCAGCAGCTCCGTGCCGGGCCCAGGGGCTGGCGAAAAACTGTTTTTT. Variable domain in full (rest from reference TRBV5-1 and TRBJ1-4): KAGVTQTPRYLIKTRGQQVTLSCSPISGHRSVSWYQQTPGQGLQFLFEYFSETQRNKGNFPGRFSGRQFSNSRSEMNVSTLELGDSALYLCASSSVPGPGAGEKLFFGSGTQLSVL.

CDR3 nucleotides: TGTGCCAGCAGCGTAGTGGGCGGGGGGAACACAGATACGCAGTATTTT. Residues: CASSVVGGGNTDTQYF. V usage is TRBV9 and J usage is TRBJ2-3; TRBD2 matches 8 bases. After removal of 0 bases from V and 2 bases from J, the junction contained 5 bases not matched to a gene. This CDR3 comprises 16 residues. From germline, CDR1 is SGDLS and CDR2 YYNGEE.

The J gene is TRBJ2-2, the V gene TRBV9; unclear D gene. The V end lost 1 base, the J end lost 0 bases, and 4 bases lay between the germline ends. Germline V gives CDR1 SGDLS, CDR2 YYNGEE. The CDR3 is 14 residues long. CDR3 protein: CASSVRTNTGELFF. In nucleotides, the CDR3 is TGTGCCAGCAGCGTACGTACGAACACCGGGGAGCTGTTTTTT. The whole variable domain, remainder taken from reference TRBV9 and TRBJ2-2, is DSGVTQTPKHLITATGQRVTLRCSPRSGDLSVYWYQQSLDQGLQFLIQYYNGEERAKGNILERFSAQQFPDLHSELNLSSLELGDSALYFCASSVRTNTGELFFGEGSRLTVL.

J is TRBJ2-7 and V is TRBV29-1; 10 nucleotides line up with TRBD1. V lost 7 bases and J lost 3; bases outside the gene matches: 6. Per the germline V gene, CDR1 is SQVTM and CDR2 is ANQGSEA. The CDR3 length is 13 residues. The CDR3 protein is CSAAGDRGYEQYF. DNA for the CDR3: TGCAGCGCCGCCGGGGACAGGGGCTACGAGCAGTACTTC.

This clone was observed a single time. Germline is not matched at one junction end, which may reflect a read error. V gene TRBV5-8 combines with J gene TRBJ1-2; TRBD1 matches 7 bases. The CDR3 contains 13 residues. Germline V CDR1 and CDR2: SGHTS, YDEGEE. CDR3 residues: CVSSLQGVNGYTF. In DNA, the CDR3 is TGTGTCAGCAGTCTTCAGGGGGTCAATGGCTACACCTTC. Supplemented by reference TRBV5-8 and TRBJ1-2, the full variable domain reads EAGVTQSPTHLIKTRGQQATLRCSPISGHTSVYWYQQALGLGLQFLLWYDEGEERNRGNFPPRFSGRQFPNYSSELNVNALELEDSALYLCVSSLQGVNGYTFGSGTRLTVV.

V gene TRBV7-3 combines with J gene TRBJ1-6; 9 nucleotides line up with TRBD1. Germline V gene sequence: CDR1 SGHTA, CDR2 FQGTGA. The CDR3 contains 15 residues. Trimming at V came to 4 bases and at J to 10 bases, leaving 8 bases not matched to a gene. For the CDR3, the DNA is TGTGCCAGCAGCTCCCCACAGGGGGCTGGATCACCCCTCCACTTT. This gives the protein CASSSPQGAGSPLHF.

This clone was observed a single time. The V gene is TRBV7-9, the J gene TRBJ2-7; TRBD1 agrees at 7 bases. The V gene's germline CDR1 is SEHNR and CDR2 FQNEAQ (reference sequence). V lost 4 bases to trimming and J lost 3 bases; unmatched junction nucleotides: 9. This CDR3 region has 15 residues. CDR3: CASSSPGTAIYEQYF. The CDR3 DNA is TGTGCCAGCAGCTCCCCCGGGACAGCCATCTACGAGCAGTACTTC.